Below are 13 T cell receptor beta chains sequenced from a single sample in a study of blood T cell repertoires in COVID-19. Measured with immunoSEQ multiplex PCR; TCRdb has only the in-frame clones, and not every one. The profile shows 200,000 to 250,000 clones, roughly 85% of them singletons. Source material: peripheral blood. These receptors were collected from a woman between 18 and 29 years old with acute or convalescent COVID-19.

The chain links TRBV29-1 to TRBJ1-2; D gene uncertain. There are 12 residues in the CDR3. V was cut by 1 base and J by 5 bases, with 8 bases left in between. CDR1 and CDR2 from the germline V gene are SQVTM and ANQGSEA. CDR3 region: CSVEVPGYGYTF. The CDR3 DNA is TGCAGCGTTGAAGTCCCGGGGTATGGCTACACCTTC.

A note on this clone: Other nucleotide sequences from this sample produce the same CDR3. The CDR3 here is CASSIGSNSPLHF. CDR3 nucleotides: TGTGCCAGTAGTATAGGCAGTAATTCACCCCTCCACTTT. The J gene is TRBJ1-6, the V gene TRBV19; the D is unclear. The ends were cut back, 1 base at V and 6 bases at J, with 4 bases in the middle. The CDR3 runs 13 residues. Looked up from germline, CDR1 is LNHDA and CDR2 is SQIVND (reference sequence).

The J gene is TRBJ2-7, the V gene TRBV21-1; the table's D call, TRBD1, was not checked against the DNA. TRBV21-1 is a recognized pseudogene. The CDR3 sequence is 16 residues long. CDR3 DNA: TGTGCCAGCAGCAAAGTTTGGCAGGGTAGAAGGGGCGAGCAGTACTTC. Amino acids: CASSKVWQGRRGEQYF.

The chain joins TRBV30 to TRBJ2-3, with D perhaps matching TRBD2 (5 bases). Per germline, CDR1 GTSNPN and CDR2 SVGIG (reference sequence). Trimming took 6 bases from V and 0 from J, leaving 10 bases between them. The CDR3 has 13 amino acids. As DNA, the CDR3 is TGTGCCTGTACTCCGGGAAGCACAGATACGCAGTATTTT. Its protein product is CACTPGSTDTQYF.

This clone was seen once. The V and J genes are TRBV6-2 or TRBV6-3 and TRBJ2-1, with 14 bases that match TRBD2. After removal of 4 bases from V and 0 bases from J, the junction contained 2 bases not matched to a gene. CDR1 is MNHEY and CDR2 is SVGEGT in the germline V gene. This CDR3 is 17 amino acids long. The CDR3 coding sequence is TGTGCCAGCAGTTGGGGGACTAGCGGGAGCTCCTACAATGAGCAGTTCTTC. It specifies CASSWGTSGSSYNEQFF.

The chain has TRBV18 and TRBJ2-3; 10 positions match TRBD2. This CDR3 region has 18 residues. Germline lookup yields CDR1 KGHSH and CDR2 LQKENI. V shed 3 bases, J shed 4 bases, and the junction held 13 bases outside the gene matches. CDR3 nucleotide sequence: TGTGCCAGCTCACCCCCACCGGGACTAGCGACAGGGGCAGATACGCAGTATTTT. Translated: CASSPPPGLATGADTQYF.

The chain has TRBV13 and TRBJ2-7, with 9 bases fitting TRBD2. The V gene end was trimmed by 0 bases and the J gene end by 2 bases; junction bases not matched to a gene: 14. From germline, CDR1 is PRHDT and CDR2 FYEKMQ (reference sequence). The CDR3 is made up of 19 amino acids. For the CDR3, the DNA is TGTGCCAGCAGCTTAGGGTCCTGGGGTGGGACTAGCAGAGCCTACGAGCAGTACTTC. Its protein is CASSLGSWGGTSRAYEQYF.

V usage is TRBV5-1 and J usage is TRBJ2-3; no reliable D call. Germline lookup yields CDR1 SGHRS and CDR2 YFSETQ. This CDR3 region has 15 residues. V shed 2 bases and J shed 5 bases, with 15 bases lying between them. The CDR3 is CASSFQQVGQDTQYF. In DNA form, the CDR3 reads TGCGCCAGCAGCTTTCAGCAGGTAGGCCAAGATACGCAGTATTTT.

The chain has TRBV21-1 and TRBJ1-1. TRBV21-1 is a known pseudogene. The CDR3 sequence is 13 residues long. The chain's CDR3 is CASSGEGNTEAFF. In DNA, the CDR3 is TGTGCCAGCAGCGGGGAGGGGAACACTGAAGCTTTCTTT.

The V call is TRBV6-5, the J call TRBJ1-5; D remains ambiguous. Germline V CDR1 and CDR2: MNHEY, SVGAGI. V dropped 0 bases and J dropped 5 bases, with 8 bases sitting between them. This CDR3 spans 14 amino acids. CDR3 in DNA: TGTGCCAGCAGTTACTCGATGAAGCATCAGCCCCAGCATTTT. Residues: CASSYSMKHQPQHF.

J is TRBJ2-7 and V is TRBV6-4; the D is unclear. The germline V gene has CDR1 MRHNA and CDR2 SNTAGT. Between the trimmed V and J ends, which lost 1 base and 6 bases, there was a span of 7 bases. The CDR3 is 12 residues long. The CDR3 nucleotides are TGTGCCAGCAGTGACTTTCAGTCCGAGCAGTACTTC. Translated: CASSDFQSEQYF.

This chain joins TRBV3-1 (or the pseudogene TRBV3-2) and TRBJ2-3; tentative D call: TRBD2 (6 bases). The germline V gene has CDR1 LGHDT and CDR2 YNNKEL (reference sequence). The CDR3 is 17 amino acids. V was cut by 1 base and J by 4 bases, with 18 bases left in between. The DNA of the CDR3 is TGTGCCAGCAGCCAAGGGCCGCCTAGCGTTCTAGCAGATACGCAGTATTTT. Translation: CASSQGPPSVLADTQYF.

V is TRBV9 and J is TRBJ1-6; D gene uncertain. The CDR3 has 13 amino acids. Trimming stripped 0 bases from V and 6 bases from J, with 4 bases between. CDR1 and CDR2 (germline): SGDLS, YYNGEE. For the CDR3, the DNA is TGTGCCAGCAGCGTAGGGCCTAATTCACCCCTCCACTTT. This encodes CASSVGPNSPLHF.